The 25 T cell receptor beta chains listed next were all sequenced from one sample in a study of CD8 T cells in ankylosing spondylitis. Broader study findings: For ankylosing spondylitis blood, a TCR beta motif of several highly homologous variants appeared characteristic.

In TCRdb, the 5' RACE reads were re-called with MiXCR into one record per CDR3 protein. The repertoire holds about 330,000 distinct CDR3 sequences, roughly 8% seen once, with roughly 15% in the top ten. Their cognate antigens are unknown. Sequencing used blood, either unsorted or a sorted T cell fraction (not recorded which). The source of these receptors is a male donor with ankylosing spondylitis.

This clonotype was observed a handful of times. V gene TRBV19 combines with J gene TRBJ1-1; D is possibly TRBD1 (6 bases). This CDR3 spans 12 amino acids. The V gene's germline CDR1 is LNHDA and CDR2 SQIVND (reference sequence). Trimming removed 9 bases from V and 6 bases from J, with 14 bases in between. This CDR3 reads CASSLQGSEAFF. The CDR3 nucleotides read TGTGCCAGCTCTCTACAGGGCTCTGAAGCTTTCTTT.

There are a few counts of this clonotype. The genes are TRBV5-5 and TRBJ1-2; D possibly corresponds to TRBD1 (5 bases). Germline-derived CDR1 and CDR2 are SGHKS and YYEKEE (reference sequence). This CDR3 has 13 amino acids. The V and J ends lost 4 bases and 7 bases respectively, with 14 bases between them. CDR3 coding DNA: TGTGCCAGCAGCCCCGCGGACGGGGCTGGCTACACCTTC. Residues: CASSPADGAGYTF. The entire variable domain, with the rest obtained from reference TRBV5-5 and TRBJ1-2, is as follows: DAGVTQSPTHLIKTRGQQVTLRCSPISGHKSVSWYQQVLGQGPQFIFQYYEKEERGRGNFPDRFSARQFPNYSSELNVNALLLGDSALYLCASSPADGAGYTFGSGTRLTVV.

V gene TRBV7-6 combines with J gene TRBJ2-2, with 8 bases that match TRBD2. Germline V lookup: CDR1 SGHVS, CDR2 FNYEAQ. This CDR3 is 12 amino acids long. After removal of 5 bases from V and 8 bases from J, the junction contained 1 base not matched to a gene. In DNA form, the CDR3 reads TGTGCCAGCAGCCGACTAGCGGGGGAGCTGTTTTTT. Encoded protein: CASSRLAGELFF.

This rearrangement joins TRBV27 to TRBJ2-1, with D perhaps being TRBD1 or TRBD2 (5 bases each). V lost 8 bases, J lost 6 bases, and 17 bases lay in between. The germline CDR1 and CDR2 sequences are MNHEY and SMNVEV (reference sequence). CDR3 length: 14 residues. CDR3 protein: CASLGRARGNEQFF. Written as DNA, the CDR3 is TGTGCCAGCCTGGGACGTGCGAGAGGCAATGAGCAGTTCTTC.

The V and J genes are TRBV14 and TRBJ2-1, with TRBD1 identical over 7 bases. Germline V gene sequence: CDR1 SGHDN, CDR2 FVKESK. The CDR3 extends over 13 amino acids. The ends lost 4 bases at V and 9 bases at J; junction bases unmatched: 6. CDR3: CASSLTGYGEQFF. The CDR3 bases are TGTGCCAGCAGCCTGACAGGGTATGGTGAGCAGTTCTTC.

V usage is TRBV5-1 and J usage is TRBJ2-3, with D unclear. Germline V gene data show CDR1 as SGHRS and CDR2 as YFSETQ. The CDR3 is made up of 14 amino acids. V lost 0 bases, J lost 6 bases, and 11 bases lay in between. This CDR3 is CASSLVELGDTQYF. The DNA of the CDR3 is TGCGCCAGCAGCTTGGTAGAATTGGGTGATACGCAGTATTTT.

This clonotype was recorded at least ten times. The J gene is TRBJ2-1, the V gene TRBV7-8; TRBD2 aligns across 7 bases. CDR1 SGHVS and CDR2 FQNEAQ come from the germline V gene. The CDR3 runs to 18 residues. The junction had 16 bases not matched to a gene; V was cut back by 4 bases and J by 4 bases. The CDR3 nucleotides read TGTGCCAGCAGCTCCTCTACCCCTAGCGGAACTTATTACAATGAGCAGTTCTTC. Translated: CASSSSTPSGTYYNEQFF.

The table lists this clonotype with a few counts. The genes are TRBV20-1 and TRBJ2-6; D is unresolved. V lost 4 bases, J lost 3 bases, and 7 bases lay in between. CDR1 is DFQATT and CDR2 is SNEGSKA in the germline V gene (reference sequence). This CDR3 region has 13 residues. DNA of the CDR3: TGCAGTGCTACAATCGGTGGGGCCAACGTCCTGACTTTC. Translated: CSATIGGANVLTF.

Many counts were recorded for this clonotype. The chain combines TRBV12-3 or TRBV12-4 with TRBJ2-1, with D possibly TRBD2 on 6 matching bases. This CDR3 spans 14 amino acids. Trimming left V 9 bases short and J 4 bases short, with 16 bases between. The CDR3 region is CASLRGRMYNEQFF. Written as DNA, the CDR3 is TGTGCCAGTTTGCGGGGTCGGATGTACAATGAGCAGTTCTTC.

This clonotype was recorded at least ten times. The CDR3 DNA sequence: TGTGCCAGCAGTCTTAGTACCAGGGAGCTGTTTTTT. This codes for CASSLSTRELFF. The chain couples TRBV12-3 or TRBV12-4 to TRBJ2-2; unclear D gene. V was cut by 5 bases and J by 9 bases, with 10 bases left in between. The CDR3 length is 12 residues.

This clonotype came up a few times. DNA for the CDR3: TGTGCCAGCAGCTTGCTCTTCAGGAGCTCCTACGAGCAGTACTTC. It specifies CASSLLFRSSYEQYF. The V call is TRBV5-7, the J call TRBJ2-7, with no clear D. TRBV5-7 is known as an ORF, though its function is uncertain. This CDR3 is built from 15 residues. The germline V and J ends were trimmed by 1 base and 0 bases, with 11 bases remaining between them.

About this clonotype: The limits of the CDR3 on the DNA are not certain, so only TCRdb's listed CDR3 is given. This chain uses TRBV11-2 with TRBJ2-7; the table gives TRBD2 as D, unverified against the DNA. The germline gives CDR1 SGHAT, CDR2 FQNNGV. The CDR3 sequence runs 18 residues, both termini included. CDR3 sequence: CASSLGSSGRDSTYEQYF.

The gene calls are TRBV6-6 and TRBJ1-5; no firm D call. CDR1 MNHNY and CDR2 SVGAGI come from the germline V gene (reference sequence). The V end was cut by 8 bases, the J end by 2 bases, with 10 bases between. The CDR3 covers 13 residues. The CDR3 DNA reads TGTGCCAGCGTCCAGGCCCGCAATCAGCCCCAGCATTTT. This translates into CASVQARNQPQHF.

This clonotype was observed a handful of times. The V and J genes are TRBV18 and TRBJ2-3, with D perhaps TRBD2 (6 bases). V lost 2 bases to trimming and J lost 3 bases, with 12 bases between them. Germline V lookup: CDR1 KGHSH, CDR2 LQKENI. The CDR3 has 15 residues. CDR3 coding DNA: TGTGCCAGCTCACCAGACTGGAGGGCGACAGATACGCAGTATTTT. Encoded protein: CASSPDWRATDTQYF.

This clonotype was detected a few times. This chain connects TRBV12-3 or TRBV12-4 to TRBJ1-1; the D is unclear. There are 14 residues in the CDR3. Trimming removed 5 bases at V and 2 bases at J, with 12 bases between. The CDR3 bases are TGTGCCAGCAGTAGATGGGCCCTCAACACTGAAGCTTTCTTT. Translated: CASSRWALNTEAFF.

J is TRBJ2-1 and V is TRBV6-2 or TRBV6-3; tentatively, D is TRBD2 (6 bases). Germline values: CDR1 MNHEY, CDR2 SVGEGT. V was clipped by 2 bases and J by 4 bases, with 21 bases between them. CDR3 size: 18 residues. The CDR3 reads CASSYRLESIVGYNEQFF. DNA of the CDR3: TGTGCCAGCAGTTACCGACTAGAAAGTATAGTTGGGTACAATGAGCAGTTCTTC.

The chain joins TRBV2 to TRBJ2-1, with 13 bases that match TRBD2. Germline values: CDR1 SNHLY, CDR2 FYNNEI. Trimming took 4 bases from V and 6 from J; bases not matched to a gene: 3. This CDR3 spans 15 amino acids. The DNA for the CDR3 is TGTGCCAGCAGTGCCGGGACTAGCGGGATCAATGAGCAGTTCTTC. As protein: CASSAGTSGINEQFF.

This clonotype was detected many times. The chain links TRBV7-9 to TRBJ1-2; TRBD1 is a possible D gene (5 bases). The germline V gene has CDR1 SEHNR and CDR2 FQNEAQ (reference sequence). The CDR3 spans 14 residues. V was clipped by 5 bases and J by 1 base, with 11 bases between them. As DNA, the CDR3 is TGTGCCAGCAGCCCGACTGACAGTAACTATGGCTACACCTTC. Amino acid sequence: CASSPTDSNYGYTF.

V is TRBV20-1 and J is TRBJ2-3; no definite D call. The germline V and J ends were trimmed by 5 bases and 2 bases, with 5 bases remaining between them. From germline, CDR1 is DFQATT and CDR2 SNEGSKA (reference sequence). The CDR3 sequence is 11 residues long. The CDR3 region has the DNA TGCAGTGCTCTAAACACAGATACGCAGTATTTT. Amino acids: CSALNTDTQYF.

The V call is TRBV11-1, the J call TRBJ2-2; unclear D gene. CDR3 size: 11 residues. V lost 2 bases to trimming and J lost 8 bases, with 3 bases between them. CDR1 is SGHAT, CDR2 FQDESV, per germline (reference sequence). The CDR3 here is CASSLQGELFF. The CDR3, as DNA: TGTGCCAGCAGCTTACAGGGGGAGCTGTTTTTT.

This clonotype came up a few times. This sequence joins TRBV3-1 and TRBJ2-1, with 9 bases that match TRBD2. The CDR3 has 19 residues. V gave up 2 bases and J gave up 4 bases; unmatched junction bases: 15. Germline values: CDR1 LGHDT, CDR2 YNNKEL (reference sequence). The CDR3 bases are TGTGCCAGCAGCCAACACGGGGGCTTTCAGCGGGAGGTTTACAATGAGCAGTTCTTC. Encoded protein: CASSQHGGFQREVYNEQFF.

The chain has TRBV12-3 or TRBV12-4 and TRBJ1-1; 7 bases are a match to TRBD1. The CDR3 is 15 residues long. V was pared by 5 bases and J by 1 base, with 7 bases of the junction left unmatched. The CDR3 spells CASSLRQGSNTEAFF. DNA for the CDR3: TGTGCCAGCAGTCTACGACAGGGATCGAACACTGAAGCTTTCTTT.

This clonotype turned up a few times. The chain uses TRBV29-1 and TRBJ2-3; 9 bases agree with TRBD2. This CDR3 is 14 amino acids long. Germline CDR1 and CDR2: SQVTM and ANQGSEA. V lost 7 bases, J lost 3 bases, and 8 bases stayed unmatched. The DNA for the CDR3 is TGCAGCGCCTGGGGTAGCGGGAGTACAGATACGCAGTATTTT. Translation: CSAWGSGSTDTQYF.

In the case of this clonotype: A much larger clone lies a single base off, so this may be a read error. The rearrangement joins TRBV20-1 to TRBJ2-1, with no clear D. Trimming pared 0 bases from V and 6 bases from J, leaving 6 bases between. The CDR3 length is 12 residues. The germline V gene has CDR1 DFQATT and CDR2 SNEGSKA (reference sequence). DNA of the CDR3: TGCAGTGCTAGAGATGATACCAATGAGCAGTTCTTC. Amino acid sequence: CSARDDTNEQFF.

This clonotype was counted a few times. The CDR3 region has the DNA TGCAGCGTTGAAGAAGGAGTCCCGGGCTTCGACACCCAGTACTTC. Amino acids: CSVEEGVPGFDTQYF. This rearrangement joins TRBV29-1 to TRBJ2-5; no clear D gene. The V gene lost 0 bases and the J gene lost 8 bases, with 19 bases spanning the gap. Germline V gene data show CDR1 as SQVTM and CDR2 as ANQGSEA. The CDR3 extends over 15 amino acids. Full variable domain (outside the CDR3, taken from reference TRBV29-1 and TRBJ2-5): SAVISQKPSRDICQRGTSLTIQCQVDSQVTMMFWYRQQPGQSLTLIATANQGSEATYESGFVIDKFPISRPNLTFSTLTVSNMSPEDSSIYLCSVEEGVPGFDTQYFGPGTRLLVL.